Each of the 15 T cell receptor beta chains below was sequenced from the same sample in a study of blood T cells in healthy people across ages. A second PCR of 7 to 11 cycles used a sample-barcoded 5' primer and a J-beta primer mix. One entry per CDR3 protein results from TCRdb running MiXCR on the 5' RACE reads. The data contain under 2 million distinct CDR3 sequences, roughly 30% of them seen just once; the ten biggest clones take up approximately 10%. Sequenced: blood. The origin of the receptors is a woman in her twenties or thirties in good health.

This chain uses TRBV5-1 with TRBJ2-1; D is ambiguous. Germline V gene lookup returns CDR1 SGHRS and CDR2 YFSETQ. The V and J ends lost 1 base and 7 bases respectively, with 12 bases between them. The CDR3 spans 14 residues. The CDR3 bases are TGCGCCAGCAGCTTGAAAGCAGTGGGAAATGAGCAGTTCTTC. Its protein is CASSLKAVGNEQFF.

V usage is TRBV9 and J usage is TRBJ2-5, with a possible D match to TRBD1 (6 bases). Between the trimmed V and J ends, which lost 2 bases and 5 bases, there was a span of 13 bases. CDR3 size: 14 residues. From germline, CDR1 is SGDLS and CDR2 YYNGEE. In DNA, the CDR3 is TGTGCCAGCAGCGTGCAGGGGCGCGGGGAGACCCAGTACTTC. Translated: CASSVQGRGETQYF.

This clonotype was found a few times. CDR3 residues: CASSVSGAGSYNEQFF. DNA of the CDR3: TGTGCCAGCAGCGTTAGCGGAGCGGGGTCCTACAATGAGCAGTTCTTC. The chain uses TRBV9 and TRBJ2-1, with 7 bases matching TRBD2. CDR1 is SGDLS, CDR2 YYNGEE, per germline. J gave up 1 base and V 2 bases, and 6 bases lay outside the gene matches. CDR3 length: 16 residues.

This sequence joins TRBV13 and TRBJ2-7; 10 positions match TRBD2. Germline-derived CDR1 and CDR2 are PRHDT and FYEKMQ (reference sequence). Trimming cost V 2 bases and J 5 bases; bases outside gene matches: 6. The CDR3 extends over 15 amino acids. CDR3 DNA: TGTGCCAGCAGCTTAAGACAGCGGGGGGGCGACGAGCAGTACTTC. Translation gives CASSLRQRGGDEQYF.

In its sample, this clonotype was seen a few times. The V gene is TRBV15, the J gene TRBJ2-7; tentative D call: TRBD1 (6 bases). The CDR3 is 15 residues long. Trimming left V 3 bases short and J 7 bases short, with 19 bases between. CDR1 is LNHNV, CDR2 YYDKDF, per germline (reference sequence). The CDR3 region has the DNA TGTGCCACCAGCAGGGAACGGACAGTCCGTGGAGAGCAGTACTTC. Residues: CATSRERTVRGEQYF.

The chain links TRBV3-1 to TRBJ2-3, with 7 bases fitting TRBD2. J lost 0 bases, V lost 1 base, and 4 bases had no gene match. Germline loops: CDR1 LGHDT, CDR2 YNNKEL (reference sequence). There are 16 residues in the CDR3. CDR3 DNA: TGTGCCAGCAGCCAAGTAGCGGGCACTAGCACAGATACGCAGTATTTT. Its translation is CASSQVAGTSTDTQYF.

This clonotype was detected ten times or more. V usage is TRBV20-1 and J usage is TRBJ2-1, with a weak D call TRBD2 (6 bases). Trimming cost V 3 bases and J 2 bases, with 14 bases left between them. Germline CDR1 is DFQATT and CDR2 is SNEGSKA (reference sequence). This CDR3 has 15 amino acids. CDR3 protein: CSASPATGAYNEQFF. The CDR3 DNA is TGCAGTGCTAGCCCTGCAACGGGGGCCTACAATGAGCAGTTCTTC.

A few counts support this clonotype. This rearrangement joins TRBV24-1 to TRBJ2-1, with TRBD2 matching over 11 bases. After removal of 4 bases from V and 4 bases from J, the junction contained 5 bases not matched to a gene. This CDR3 region has 16 residues. Germline CDR1 KGHDR, CDR2 SFDVKD. The CDR3, as DNA: TGTGCCACCAGTGACACTAGCGGGAGCCTTTACAATGAGCAGTTCTTC. This translates into CATSDTSGSLYNEQFF.

This clonotype has at least ten counts. This chain joins TRBV11-2 and TRBJ2-1, with a possible D match to TRBD2 (5 bases). CDR1 and CDR2 from the germline V gene are SGHAT and FQNNGV. V was clipped by 7 bases and J by 6 bases, with 19 bases between them. The CDR3 has 15 residues. CDR3 bases: TGTGCCAGCACCCAGGACTCGCAGCCCATCAATGAGCAGTTCTTC. Translated: CASTQDSQPINEQFF.

Concerning this clonotype itself: At one of its ends the junction is not consistent with the germline gene, which may arise from a read error. The chain carries TRBV20-1 and TRBJ2-3, with D perhaps matching TRBD2 (6 bases). Per germline, CDR1 DFQATT and CDR2 SNEGSKA (reference sequence). The CDR3 loop spans 14 amino acids. The CDR3 region has the DNA TGCAGTGCTTGGGGACTTTATTCCACAGATGCGCAGTATTTT. Residues: CSAWGLYSTDAQYF.

This clonotype was seen a handful of times. The chain employs TRBV5-1 and TRBJ2-4, with D unresolved. Trimming removed 0 bases from V and 3 bases from J, with 7 bases in between. The CDR3 has 14 amino acids. CDR1 is SGHRS, CDR2 YFSETQ, per germline. The chain's CDR3 is CASSLDVSKNIQYF. DNA of the CDR3: TGCGCCAGCAGCTTGGATGTCAGCAAAAACATTCAGTACTTC. Filled out from reference TRBV5-1 and TRBJ2-4, the complete variable domain reads KAGVTQTPRYLIKTRGQQVTLSCSPISGHRSVSWYQQTPGQGLQFLFEYFSETQRNKGNFPGRFSGRQFSNSRSEMNVSTLELGDSALYLCASSLDVSKNIQYFGAGTRLSVL.

Only a few counts were recorded for this clonotype. The rearrangement uses TRBV20-1 and TRBJ2-7; perhaps TRBD2 as D (5 bases). Per the germline V gene, CDR1 is DFQATT and CDR2 is SNEGSKA (reference sequence). Between the trimmed V and J ends, which lost 0 bases and 4 bases, there was a span of 16 bases. There are 15 residues in the CDR3. For the CDR3, the DNA is TGCAGTGCTAGAGAGAGGCAGCGGAAGGGTTACGAGCAGTACTTC. Translating it yields CSARERQRKGYEQYF.

The chain recombines TRBV24-1 with TRBJ1-5; D gene uncertain. V was shortened by 2 bases and J by 5 bases, with 9 bases between the two germline ends. This CDR3 spans 14 amino acids. CDR1 is KGHDR and CDR2 is SFDVKD in the germline V gene. The CDR3 reads CATSDYRSDQPQHF. In DNA, the CDR3 is TGTGCCACCAGTGATTATAGGAGTGATCAGCCCCAGCATTTT.

This clonotype turned up a few times. CDR3 sequence reads: CASSTSSGRATVSSYNEQFF. Here the CDR3 DNA reads TGTGCCAGCAGTACCTCTAGCGGGAGGGCTACCGTAAGCTCCTACAATGAGCAGTTCTTC. This sequence joins TRBV6-1 and TRBJ2-1; 12 positions match TRBD2. Germline CDR1 MNHNS, CDR2 SASEGT. V shed 5 bases and J 0 bases; nucleotides not matched to a gene: 14. The CDR3 totals 20 residues.

In this sample, this clonotype turned up many times. V and J are TRBV29-1 and TRBJ2-1; D perhaps matches TRBD1 (6 bases). Germline lookup yields CDR1 SQVTM and CDR2 ANQGSEA. This CDR3 is built from 12 residues. The V end was cut by 4 bases, the J end by 8 bases, with 12 bases between. CDR3 sequence: CSVGAGDHEQFF. DNA for the CDR3: TGCAGCGTTGGAGCAGGGGATCATGAGCAGTTCTTC.